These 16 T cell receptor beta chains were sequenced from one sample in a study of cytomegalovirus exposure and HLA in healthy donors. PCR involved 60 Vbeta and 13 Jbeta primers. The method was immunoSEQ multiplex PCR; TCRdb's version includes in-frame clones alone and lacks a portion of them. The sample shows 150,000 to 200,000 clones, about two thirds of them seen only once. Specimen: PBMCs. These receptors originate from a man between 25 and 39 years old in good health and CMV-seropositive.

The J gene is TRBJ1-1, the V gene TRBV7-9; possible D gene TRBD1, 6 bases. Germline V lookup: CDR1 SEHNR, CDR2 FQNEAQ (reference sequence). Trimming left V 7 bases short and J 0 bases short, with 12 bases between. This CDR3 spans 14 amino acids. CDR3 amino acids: CASKGGVLNTEAFF. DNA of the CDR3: TGTGCCAGCAAAGGGGGTGTATTGAACACTGAAGCTTTCTTT.

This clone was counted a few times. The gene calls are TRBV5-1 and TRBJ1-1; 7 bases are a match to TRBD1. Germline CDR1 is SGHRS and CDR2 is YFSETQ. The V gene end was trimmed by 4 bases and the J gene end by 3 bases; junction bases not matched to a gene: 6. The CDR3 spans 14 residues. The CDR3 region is CASSIQGGDTEAFF. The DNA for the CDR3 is TGCGCCAGCAGCATCCAGGGGGGAGACACTGAAGCTTTCTTT.

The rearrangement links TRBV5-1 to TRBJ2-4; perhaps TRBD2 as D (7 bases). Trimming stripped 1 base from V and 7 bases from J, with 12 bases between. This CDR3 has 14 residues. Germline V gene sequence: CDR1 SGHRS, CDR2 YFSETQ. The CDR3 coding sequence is TGCGCCAGCAGCTTGCGGGGGGCTCAGAACATTCAGTACTTC. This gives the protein CASSLRGAQNIQYF.

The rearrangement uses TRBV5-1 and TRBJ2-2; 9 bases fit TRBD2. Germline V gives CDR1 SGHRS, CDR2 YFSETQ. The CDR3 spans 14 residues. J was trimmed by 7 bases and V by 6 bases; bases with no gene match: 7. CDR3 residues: CASKIAGEGGELFF. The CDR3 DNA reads TGCGCCAGCAAGATAGCGGGAGAGGGCGGGGAGCTGTTTTTT.

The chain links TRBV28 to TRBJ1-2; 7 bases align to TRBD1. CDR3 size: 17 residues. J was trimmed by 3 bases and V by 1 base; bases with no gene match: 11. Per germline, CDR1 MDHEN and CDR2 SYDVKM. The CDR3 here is CASSLYTGVQMDYGYTF. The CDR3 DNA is TGTGCCAGCAGTTTATATACAGGGGTTCAAATGGACTATGGCTACACCTTC.

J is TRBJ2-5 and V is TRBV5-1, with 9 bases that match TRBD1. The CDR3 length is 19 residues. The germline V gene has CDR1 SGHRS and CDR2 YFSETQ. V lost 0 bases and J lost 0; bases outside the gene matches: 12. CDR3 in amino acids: CASSLGGPGQGFHQETQYF. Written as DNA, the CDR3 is TGCGCCAGCAGCTTGGGAGGTCCGGGACAGGGTTTTCACCAAGAGACCCAGTACTTC. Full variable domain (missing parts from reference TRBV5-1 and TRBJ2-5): KAGVTQTPRYLIKTRGQQVTLSCSPISGHRSVSWYQQTPGQGLQFLFEYFSETQRNKGNFPGRFSGRQFSNSRSEMNVSTLELGDSALYLCASSLGGPGQGFHQETQYFGPGTRLLVL.

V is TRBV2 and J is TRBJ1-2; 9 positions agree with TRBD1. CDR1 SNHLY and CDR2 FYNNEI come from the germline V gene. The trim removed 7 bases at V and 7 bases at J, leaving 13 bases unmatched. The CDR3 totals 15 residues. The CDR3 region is CASKLSGTGLGGYTF. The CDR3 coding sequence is TGTGCCAGCAAACTATCCGGGACAGGGTTAGGTGGCTACACCTTC. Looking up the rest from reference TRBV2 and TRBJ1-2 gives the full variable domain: EPEVTQTPSHQVTQMGQEVILRCVPISNHLYFYWYRQILGQKVEFLVSFYNNEISEKSEIFDDQFSVERPDGSNFTLKIRSTKLEDSAMYFCASKLSGTGLGGYTFGSGTRLTVV.

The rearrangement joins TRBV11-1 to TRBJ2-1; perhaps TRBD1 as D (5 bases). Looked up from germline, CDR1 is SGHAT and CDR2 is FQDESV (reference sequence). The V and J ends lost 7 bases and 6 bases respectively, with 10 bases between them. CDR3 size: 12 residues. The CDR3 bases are TGTGCCAGCACCAGGGTAGGCAATGAGCAGTTCTTC. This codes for CASTRVGNEQFF. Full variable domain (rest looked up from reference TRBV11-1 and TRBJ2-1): EAEVAQSPRYKITEKSQAVAFWCDPISGHATLYWYRQILGQGPELLVQFQDESVVDDSQLPKDRFSAERLKGVDSTLKIQPAELGDSAMYLCASTRVGNEQFFGPGTRLTVL.

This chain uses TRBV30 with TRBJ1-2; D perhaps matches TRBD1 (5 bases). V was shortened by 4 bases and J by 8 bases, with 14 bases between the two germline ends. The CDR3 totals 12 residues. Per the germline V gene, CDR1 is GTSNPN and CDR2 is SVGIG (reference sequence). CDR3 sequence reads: CAWKQQGGGYTF. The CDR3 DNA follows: TGTGCCTGGAAGCAGCAGGGAGGCGGCTACACCTTC.

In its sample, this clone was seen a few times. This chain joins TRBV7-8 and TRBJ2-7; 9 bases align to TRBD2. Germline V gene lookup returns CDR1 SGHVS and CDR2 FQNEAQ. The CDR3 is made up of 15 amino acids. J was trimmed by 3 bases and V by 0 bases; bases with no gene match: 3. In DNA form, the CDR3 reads TGTGCCAGCAGCTTAGCAGTAGCGGGAGTCTACGAGCAGTACTTC. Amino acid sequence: CASSLAVAGVYEQYF.

Written as DNA, the CDR3 is TGCAGCGTTCATCGGGAGGTGAACACTGAAGCTTTCTTT. Translation gives CSVHREVNTEAFF. The chain carries TRBV29-1 and TRBJ1-1; D gene ambiguous. The CDR3 consists of 13 residues. The V end lost 5 bases, the J end lost 0 bases, and 10 bases lay between the germline ends. Germline CDR1 and CDR2: SQVTM and ANQGSEA.

CDR3 in amino acids: CASGGTGGFDGELFF. CDR3 DNA: TGTGCCAGCGGGGGAACAGGGGGCTTTGACGGGGAGCTGTTTTTT. The chain combines TRBV2 with TRBJ2-2, with 9 bases aligning to TRBD1. The germline gives CDR1 SNHLY, CDR2 FYNNEI. V shed 8 bases and J 7 bases; nucleotides not matched to a gene: 11. The CDR3 extends over 15 amino acids.

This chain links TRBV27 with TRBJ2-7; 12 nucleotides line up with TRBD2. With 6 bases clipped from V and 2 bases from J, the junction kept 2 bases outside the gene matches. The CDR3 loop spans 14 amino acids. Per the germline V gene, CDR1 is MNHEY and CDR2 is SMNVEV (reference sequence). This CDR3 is CASRRTSGAYEQYF. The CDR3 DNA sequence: TGTGCCAGCAGGAGGACTAGCGGGGCCTACGAGCAGTACTTC.

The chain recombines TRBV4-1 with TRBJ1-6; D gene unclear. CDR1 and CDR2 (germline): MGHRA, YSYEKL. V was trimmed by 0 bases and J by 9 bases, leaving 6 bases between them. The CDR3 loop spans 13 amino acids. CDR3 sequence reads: CASSQDSFSPLHF. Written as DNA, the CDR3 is TGCGCCAGCAGCCAAGACTCTTTTTCACCCCTCCACTTT.

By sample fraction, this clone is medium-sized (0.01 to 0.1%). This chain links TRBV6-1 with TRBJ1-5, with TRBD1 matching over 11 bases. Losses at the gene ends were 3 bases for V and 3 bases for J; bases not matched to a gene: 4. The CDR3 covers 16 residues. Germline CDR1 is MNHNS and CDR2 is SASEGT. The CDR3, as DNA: TGTGCCAGCAGTGAGAGGACAGGGGGCCACAATCAGCCCCAGCATTTT. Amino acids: CASSERTGGHNQPQHF.

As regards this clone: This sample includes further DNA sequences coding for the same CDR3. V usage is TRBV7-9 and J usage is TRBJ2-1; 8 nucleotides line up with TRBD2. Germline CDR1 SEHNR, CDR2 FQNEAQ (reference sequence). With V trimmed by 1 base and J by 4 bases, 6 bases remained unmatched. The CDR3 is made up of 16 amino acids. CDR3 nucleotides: TGTGCCAGCAGCTTAGGACAGCGGGGGAGATACAATGAGCAGTTCTTC. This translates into CASSLGQRGRYNEQFF.